This passage covers 6 T cell receptor beta chains from one sample sequenced in a study of cytomegalovirus exposure and HLA in healthy donors. The PCR made use of 60 Vbeta and 13 Jbeta primers. Method: immunoSEQ multiplex PCR; TCRdb's copy keeps in-frame clones and lacks some. The sample holds tens of thousands of clones; around 82% are singletons and the top ten take around 7.8%. Input material: PBMCs. Every receptor here comes from a man younger than 30 in good health and CMV-seropositive.

A single count supports this clone. The rearrangement uses TRBV10-1 and TRBJ2-7; 8 positions match TRBD2. Unmatched junction bases numbered 3, after V lost 2 bases and J lost 0 bases. Germline lookup yields CDR1 WNHNN and CDR2 SYGVQD (reference sequence). The CDR3 covers 15 residues. The CDR3: CASSEGGGSSYEQYF. The CDR3 DNA is TGCGCCAGCAGTGAGGGCGGGGGGAGCTCCTACGAGCAGTACTTC.

V and J are TRBV6-5 and TRBJ2-7; 7 bases match TRBD2. Germline CDR1 and CDR2: MNHEY and SVGAGI. Trimming cost V 8 bases and J 6 bases; bases outside gene matches: 13. There are 14 residues in the CDR3. The CDR3 DNA sequence: TGTGCCAGCGGGGACCTAGCGGCACCGGGCGAGCAGTACTTC. It translates to CASGDLAAPGEQYF.

CDR3: CASSTQGDGEQFF. The CDR3 nucleotides are TGTGCCAGCAGCACACAGGGGGACGGTGAGCAGTTCTTC. The rearrangement uses TRBV7-6 and TRBJ2-1; 8 positions match TRBD1. The CDR3 is 13 amino acids. Germline CDR1 reads SGHVS; CDR2 reads FNYEAQ. The V gene end was trimmed by 5 bases and the J gene end by 9 bases; junction bases not matched to a gene: 6.

The CDR3, as DNA: TGTGCCAGCAGCATACAGGGGGCCGAGACCCAGTACTTC. Translated: CASSIQGAETQYF. J is TRBJ2-5 and V is TRBV11-3, with 9 nucleotides matching TRBD1. CDR3 length equals 13 residues. Germline values: CDR1 SGHNT, CDR2 YENEEA. J gave up 5 bases and V 5 bases, and 3 bases lay outside the gene matches.

This chain joins TRBV30 and TRBJ1-1; a weak D match, TRBD1 (5 bases). The CDR3 is 12 amino acids. Germline V gene data show CDR1 as GTSNPN and CDR2 as SVGIG (reference sequence). V was trimmed by 0 bases and J by 3 bases, leaving 5 bases between them. CDR3 DNA sequence: TGTGCCTGGAGTGTAGGGGACACTGAAGCTTTCTTT. Translating it yields CAWSVGDTEAFF.

The chain joins TRBV7-2 to TRBJ2-5, with 10 nucleotides matching TRBD1. This CDR3 spans 16 amino acids. Germline assignment: CDR1 SGHTA and CDR2 FQGNSA. The ends lost 5 bases at V and 5 bases at J; junction bases unmatched: 11. This CDR3 is CASSPVPGQGRETQYF. DNA for the CDR3: TGTGCCAGCAGCCCCGTCCCGGGACAGGGGAGGGAGACCCAGTACTTC.